The entry below describes one T cell receptor beta chain. There is no known antigen for this receptor. Sequences DFQATT (CDR1) and SNEGSKA (CDR2) are obtained from the germline V gene (reference sequence). The CDR3 contains 15 residues, cysteine and phenylalanine counted. No DNA sequence was recorded. A commercial ELISA kit detecting HCMV-specific IgG in serum was used to determine HCMV serostatus. Ficoll density gradient centrifugation was used to isolate peripheral blood mononuclear cells from blood. The sample comes from a study of T cells expressing NK-cell markers (dated by TCRdb to 2020 to 2022). With respect to the entire study: In sorted CD3+CD56+NKG2C+, CD3+CD56+NKG2C- and CD3+CD56-NKG2C+ T-cell subsets from roughly 8 donors, TCR beta-chain repertoires were profiled. Randomly selected healthy volunteers, three men and five women, were used as the eight sequenced donors. Illumina HiSeq 2000/2500, MiSeq or NextSeq was used to sequence libraries as 2 x 150 bp reads. Seven of the eight sequenced donors were HCMV-seropositive and one was HCMV-seronegative. Findings and caveats that apply to the study as a whole: Whether the expanded NKG2C-expressing T cell clones were specific for HCMV antigens remained unclear. Those dominant clonotypes were again the most abundant among CD3+CD56-NKG2C+ cells in a handful of donors, at about 28.3-65%. In more than 5 donors, the dominant CD3+CD56+NKG2C+ clonotypes were found to rank among the top 10 CD8+ clonotypes and to make up about 1.0-8% of CD8+ T cells.

Instrument used: Illumina HiSeq 2000. TCR beta cDNA libraries were prepared using 5'RACE template switching, which introduced a universal primer site and unique molecular identifiers. Priming for cDNA synthesis came from the TCR beta constant segment, and two successive PCR amplification steps followed. The published analysis was carried out like this. MIGEC was used to demultiplex reads and group reads by UMI, and MiTCR was used to assemble and quantify clonotypes. To exclude erroneous sequences, any TCR cDNA sequence not supported by at least two reads was discarded. Downstream repertoire analysis used the tcR package, and clonotypes were matched across fractions by CDR3 nucleotide sequence plus V segment. VDJmatch was used to annotate antigen specificity against VDJdb, with one amino acid substitution in CDR3 allowed. The reads underwent TCRdb reprocessing, giving one record for each CDR3 protein sequence and no DNA. For this entry, the V and J calls and clone size follow TCRdb and not the study's own pipeline. The sample table on file contains some 410,000 distinct CDR3 sequences. 7.3% of the sample rests with the top ten.

The sample comprised blood T cells: a sorted CD56 or NKG2C T cell subset, CD4+ or CD8+ T cells, or bulk PBMC T cells (not recorded which). This receptor chain uses TRBV20-1 and TRBJ1-5; TCRdb lists TRBD1, though no DNA is available to test this call. The clonotype was recovered from a woman between 18 and 70 years old in good health. For the CDR3, the sequence is CSASPLEQGNQPQHF.